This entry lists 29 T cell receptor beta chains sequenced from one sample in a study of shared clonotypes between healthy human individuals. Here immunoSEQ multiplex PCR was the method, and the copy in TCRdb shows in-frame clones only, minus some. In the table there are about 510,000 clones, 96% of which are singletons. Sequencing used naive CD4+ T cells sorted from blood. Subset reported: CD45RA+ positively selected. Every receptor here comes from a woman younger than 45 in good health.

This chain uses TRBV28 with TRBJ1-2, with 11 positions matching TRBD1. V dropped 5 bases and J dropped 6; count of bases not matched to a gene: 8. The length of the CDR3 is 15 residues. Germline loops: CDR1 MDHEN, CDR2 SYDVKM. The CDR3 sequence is CASSLGTGGYNGYTF. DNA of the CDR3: TGTGCCAGCAGTCTTGGGACAGGGGGGTATAATGGCTACACCTTC.

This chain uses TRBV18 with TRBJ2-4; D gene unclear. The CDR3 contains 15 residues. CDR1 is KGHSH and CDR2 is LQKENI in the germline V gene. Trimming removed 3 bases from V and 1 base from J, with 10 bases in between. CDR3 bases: TGTGCCAGCTCACCGCAAGGTTTGGCCAAAAACATTCAGTACTTC. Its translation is CASSPQGLAKNIQYF. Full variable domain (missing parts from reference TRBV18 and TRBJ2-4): NAGVMQNPRHLVRRRGQEARLRCSPMKGHSHVYWYRQLPEEGLKFMVYLQKENIIDESGMPKERFSAEFPKEGPSILRIQQVVRGDSAAYFCASSPQGLAKNIQYFGAGTRLSVL.

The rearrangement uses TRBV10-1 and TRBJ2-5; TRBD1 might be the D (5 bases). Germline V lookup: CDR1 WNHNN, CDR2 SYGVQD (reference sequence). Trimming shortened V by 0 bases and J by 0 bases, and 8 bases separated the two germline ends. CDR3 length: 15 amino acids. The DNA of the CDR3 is TGCGCCAGCAGTGAGTCGTCAGGGAACCAAGAGACCCAGTACTTC. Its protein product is CASSESSGNQETQYF.

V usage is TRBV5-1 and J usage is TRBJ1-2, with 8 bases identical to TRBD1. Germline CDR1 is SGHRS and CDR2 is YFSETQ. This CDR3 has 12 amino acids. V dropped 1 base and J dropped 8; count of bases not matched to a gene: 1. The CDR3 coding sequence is TGCGCCAGCAGCTTGCCAGGGGGCGGCTACACCTTC. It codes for CASSLPGGGYTF.

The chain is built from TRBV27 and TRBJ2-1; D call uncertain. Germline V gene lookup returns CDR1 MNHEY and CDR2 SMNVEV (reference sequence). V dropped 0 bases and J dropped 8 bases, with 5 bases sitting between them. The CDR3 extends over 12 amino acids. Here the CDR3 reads CASSLSSHEQFF. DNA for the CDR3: TGTGCCAGCAGTTTATCGAGCCATGAGCAGTTCTTC.

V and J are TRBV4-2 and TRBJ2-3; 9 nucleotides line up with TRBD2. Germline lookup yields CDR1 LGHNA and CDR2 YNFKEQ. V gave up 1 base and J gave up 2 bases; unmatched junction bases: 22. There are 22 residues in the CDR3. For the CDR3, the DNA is TGTGCCAGCAGCCAAGCCTGGGCGGGTGTAGCGGGAGAGACTAGGGTCACAGATACGCAGTATTTT. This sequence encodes CASSQAWAGVAGETRVTDTQYF.

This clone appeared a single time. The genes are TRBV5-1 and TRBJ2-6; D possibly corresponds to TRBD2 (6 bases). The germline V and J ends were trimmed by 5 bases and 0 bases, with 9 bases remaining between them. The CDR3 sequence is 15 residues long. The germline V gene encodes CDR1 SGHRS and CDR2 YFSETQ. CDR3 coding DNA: TGCGCCAGCAGTTGGAGGGGCTCTGGGGCCAACGTCCTGACTTTC. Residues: CASSWRGSGANVLTF.

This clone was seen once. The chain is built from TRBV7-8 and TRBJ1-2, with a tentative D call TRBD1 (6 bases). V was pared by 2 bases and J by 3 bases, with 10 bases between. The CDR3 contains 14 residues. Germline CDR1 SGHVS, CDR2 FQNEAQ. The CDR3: CASSLRRQDYGYTF. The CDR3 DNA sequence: TGTGCCAGCAGCTTAAGGAGACAGGACTATGGCTACACCTTC. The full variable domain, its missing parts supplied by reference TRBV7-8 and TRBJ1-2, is GAGVSQSPRYKVAKRGQDVALRCDPISGHVSLFWYQQALGQGPEFLTYFQNEAQLDKSGLPSDRFFAERPEGSVSTLKIQRTQQEDSAVYLCASSLRRQDYGYTFGSGTRLTVV.

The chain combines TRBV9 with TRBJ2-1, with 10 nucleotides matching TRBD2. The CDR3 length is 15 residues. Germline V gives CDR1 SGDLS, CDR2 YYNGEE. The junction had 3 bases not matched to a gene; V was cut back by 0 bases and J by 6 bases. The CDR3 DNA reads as TGTGCCAGCAGCGTAGGGGCTAGCGGGAGCAATGAGCAGTTCTTC. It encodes CASSVGASGSNEQFF.

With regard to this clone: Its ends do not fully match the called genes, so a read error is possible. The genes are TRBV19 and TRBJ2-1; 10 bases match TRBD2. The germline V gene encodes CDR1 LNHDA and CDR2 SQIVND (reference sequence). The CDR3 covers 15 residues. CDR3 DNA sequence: TGTGCCAGTATCTCCGGGACTAGCGCCTATAATGAGCAGTTCTTC. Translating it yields CASISGTSAYNEQFF.

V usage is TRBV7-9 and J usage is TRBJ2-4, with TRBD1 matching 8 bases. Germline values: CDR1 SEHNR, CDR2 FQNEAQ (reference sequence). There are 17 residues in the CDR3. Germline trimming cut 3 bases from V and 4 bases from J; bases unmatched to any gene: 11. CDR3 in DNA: TGTGCCAGCAGCTTCGACTTCCCGGGACAGGCAAAAAACATTCAGTACTTC. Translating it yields CASSFDFPGQAKNIQYF. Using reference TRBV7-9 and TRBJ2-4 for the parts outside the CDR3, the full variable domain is DTGVSQNPRHKITKRGQNVTFRCDPISEHNRLYWYRQTLGQGPEFLTYFQNEAQLEKSRLLSDRFSAERPKGSFSTLEIQRTEQGDSAMYLCASSFDFPGQAKNIQYFGAGTRLSVL.

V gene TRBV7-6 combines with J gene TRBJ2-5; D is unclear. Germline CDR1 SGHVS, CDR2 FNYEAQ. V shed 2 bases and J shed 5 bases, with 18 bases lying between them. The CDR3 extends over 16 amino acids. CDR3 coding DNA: TGTGCCAGCAGCTTAAACTCGGCACGCAACTGGGAGACCCAGTACTTC. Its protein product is CASSLNSARNWETQYF.

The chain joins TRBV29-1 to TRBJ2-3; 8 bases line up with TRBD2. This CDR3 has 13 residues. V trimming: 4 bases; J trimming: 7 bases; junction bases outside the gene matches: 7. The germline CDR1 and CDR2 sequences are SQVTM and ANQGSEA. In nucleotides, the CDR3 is TGCAGCGTTGCCCGGGAGGGCCAAAATACGCAGTATTTT. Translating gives CSVAREGQNTQYF.

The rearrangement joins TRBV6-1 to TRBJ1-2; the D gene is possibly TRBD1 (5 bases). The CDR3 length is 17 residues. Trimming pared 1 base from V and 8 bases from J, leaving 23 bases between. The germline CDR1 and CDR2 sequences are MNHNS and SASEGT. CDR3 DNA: TGTGCCAGCAGTGAAGTGGGGAGTGGGACTGATCTAGGCGGCTACACCTTC. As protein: CASSEVGSGTDLGGYTF.

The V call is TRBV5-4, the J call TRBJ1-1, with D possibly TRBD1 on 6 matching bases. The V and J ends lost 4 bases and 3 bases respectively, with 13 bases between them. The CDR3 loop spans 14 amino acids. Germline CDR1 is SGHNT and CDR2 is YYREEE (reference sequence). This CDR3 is CASSRTDRYTEAFF. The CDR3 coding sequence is TGTGCCAGCAGCCGAACTGACAGGTACACTGAAGCTTTCTTT.

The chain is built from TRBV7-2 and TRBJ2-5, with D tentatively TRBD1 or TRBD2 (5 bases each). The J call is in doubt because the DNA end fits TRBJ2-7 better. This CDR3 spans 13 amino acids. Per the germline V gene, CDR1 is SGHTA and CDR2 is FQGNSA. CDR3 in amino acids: CASSFTGAHEQYF. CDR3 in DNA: TGTGCCAGCAGTTTCACCGGGGCCCACGAGCAGTACTTC.

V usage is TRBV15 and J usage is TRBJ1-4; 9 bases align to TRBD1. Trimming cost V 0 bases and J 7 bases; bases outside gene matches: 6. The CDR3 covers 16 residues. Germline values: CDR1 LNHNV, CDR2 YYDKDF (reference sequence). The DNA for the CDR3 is TGTGCCACCAGCAGAGAATTACAGGGGGCTTTTGAAAAACTGTTTTTT. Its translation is CATSRELQGAFEKLFF. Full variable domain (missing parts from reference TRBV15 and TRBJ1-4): DAMVIQNPRYQVTQFGKPVTLSCSQTLNHNVMYWYQQKSSQAPKLLFHYYDKDFNNEADTPDNFQSRRPNTSFCFLDIRSPGLGDTAMYLCATSRELQGAFEKLFFGSGTQLSVL.

The CDR3: CASRTAGVGTGELFF. Written as DNA, the CDR3 is TGTGCCAGCAGAACAGCGGGAGTAGGCACCGGGGAGCTGTTTTTT. V and J are TRBV28 and TRBJ2-2; the match to TRBD2 covers 8 bases. With 6 bases clipped from V and 4 bases from J, the junction kept 7 bases outside the gene matches. The CDR3 consists of 15 residues. CDR1 is MDHEN and CDR2 is SYDVKM in the germline V gene.

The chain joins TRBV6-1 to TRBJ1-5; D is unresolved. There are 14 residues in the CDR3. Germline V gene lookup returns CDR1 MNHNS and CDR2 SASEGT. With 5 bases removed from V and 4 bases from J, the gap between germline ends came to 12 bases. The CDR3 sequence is CASSSYSRNQPQHF. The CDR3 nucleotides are TGTGCCAGCAGTTCGTATAGCCGAAATCAGCCCCAGCATTTT.

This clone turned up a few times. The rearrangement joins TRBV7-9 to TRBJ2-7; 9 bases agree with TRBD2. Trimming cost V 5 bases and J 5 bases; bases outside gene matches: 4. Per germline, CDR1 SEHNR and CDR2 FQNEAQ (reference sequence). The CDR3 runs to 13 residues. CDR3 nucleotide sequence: TGTGCCAGCAGCCCGGGACTAGCCAACGAGCAGTACTTC. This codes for CASSPGLANEQYF.

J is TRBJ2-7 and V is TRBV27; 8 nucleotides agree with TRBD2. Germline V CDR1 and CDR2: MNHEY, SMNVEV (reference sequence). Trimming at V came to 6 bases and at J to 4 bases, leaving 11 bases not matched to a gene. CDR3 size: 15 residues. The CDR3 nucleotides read TGTGCCAGCAGCCTCTACGGGACTAGTGATTACGAGCAGTACTTC. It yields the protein CASSLYGTSDYEQYF.

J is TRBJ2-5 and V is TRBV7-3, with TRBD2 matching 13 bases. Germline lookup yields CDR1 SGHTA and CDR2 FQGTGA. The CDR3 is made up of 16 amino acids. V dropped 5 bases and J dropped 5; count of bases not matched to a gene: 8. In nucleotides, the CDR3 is TGTGCCAGCAGCCGGGGACTAGCGGGAATCGGTGAGACCCAGTACTTC. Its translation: CASSRGLAGIGETQYF.

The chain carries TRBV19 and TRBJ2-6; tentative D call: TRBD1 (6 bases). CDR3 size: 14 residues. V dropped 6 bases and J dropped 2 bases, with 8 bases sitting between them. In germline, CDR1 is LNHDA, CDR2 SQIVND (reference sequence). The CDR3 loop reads CASSRQAGANVLTF. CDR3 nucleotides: TGTGCCAGTAGCCGACAGGCTGGGGCCAACGTCCTGACTTTC.

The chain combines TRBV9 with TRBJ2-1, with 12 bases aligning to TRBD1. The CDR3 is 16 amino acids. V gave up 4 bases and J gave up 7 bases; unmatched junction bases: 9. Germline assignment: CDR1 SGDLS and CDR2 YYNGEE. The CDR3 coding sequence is TGTGCCAGCAGCTTTACCGGGACAGGGGGCCGGAATGAGCAGTTCTTC. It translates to CASSFTGTGGRNEQFF.

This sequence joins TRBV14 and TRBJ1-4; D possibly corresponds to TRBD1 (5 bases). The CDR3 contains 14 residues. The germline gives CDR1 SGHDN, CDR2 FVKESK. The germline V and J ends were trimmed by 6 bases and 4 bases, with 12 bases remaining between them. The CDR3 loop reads CASRLTGLNEKLFF. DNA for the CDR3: TGTGCCAGCAGATTAACAGGACTTAATGAAAAACTGTTTTTT.

The CDR3 DNA follows: TGTGCCAGCAGCCCCCCGGGCAGATTAGTCTATGGCTACACCTTC. This encodes CASSPPGRLVYGYTF. The V and J genes are TRBV11-2 and TRBJ1-2; D is uncertain. The CDR3 is 15 amino acids. Germline V gives CDR1 SGHAT, CDR2 FQNNGV. With 5 bases removed from V and 4 bases from J, the gap between germline ends came to 17 bases.

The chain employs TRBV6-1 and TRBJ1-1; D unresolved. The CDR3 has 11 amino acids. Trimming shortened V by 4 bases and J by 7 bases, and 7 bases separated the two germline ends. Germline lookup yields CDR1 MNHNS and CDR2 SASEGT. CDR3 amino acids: CASSVLGEAFF. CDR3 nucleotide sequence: TGTGCCAGCAGTGTTCTGGGTGAAGCTTTCTTT.

This chain's CDR3 is CASSPGAGDSLGEQYF. The CDR3 coding sequence is TGCGCCAGCAGCCCGGGAGCGGGGGACTCTCTGGGCGAGCAGTACTTC. The V gene is TRBV5-1, the J gene TRBJ2-7, with 8 bases aligning to TRBD2. J was trimmed by 6 bases and V by 4 bases; bases with no gene match: 15. The CDR3 extends over 16 amino acids. CDR1 is SGHRS and CDR2 is YFSETQ in the germline V gene.

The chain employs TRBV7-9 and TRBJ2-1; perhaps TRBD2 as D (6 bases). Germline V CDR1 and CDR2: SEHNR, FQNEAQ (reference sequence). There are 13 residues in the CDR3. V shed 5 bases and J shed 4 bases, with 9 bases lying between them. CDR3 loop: CASSQGLYNEQFF. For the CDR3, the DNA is TGTGCCAGCAGCCAGGGACTGTACAATGAGCAGTTCTTC.